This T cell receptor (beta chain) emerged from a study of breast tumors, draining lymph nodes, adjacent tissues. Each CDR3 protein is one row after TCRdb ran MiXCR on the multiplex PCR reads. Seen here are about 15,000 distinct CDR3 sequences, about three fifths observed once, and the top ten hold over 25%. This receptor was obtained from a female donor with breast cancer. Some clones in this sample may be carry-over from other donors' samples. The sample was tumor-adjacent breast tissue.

Written as DNA, the CDR3 is TGCAGTGCTAGCGGGCTAGCGGGAGGGTCCCTAGTCAATGAGCAGTTCTTC. This translates into CSASGLAGGSLVNEQFF. The gene calls are TRBV20-1 and TRBJ2-1, with 12 bases aligning to TRBD2. The CDR3 has 17 residues. J lost 6 bases, V lost 3 bases, and 12 bases had no gene match. The germline gives CDR1 DFQATT, CDR2 SNEGSKA (reference sequence).